In its sample, the clone carrying this TCR beta chain was seen a few times. Its antigen remains unknown. These data belong to a study of identical twins. Findings and limits, study-wide: Low generation probability was overrepresented in out-of-frame alpha sequences shared by twins.

V was trimmed by 8 bases and J by 8 bases, leaving 13 bases between them. This CDR3 is built from 12 residues. From the 5' RACE reads, TCRdb called clonotypes with MiXCR, one entry per CDR3 protein. The data contain 500,000 to 550,000 distinct CDR3 sequences, 20% to 25% of them singletons. These data also featured in a second study, about T cells expressing NK-cell markers.

The TCR originated in a woman younger than 35 in good health. The sample was CD4+ T cells sorted from blood. The chain uses TRBV12-3 or TRBV12-4 and TRBJ2-1; D is uncertain. Here the CDR3 DNA reads TGTGCCAGCCTACGGCAATACGATGAGCAGTTCTTC. This sequence encodes CASLRQYDEQFF.